A single sample gave rise to the 25 T cell receptor beta chains below, sequenced in a study of response to subunit inactivated influenza vaccine. One entry per CDR3 protein, called by TCRdb with MiXCR from the RT-PCR reads. Of 550,000 to 800,000 distinct CDR3 sequences listed, more than 15% were seen once; the top ten hold around 10%. Here the sequenced sample was PBMCs from blood, taken about 13 days after vaccination. Source of these receptors: a man aged 45-60 years who received an inactivated influenza vaccine.

This clonotype was counted a few times. The chain is built from TRBV20-1 and TRBJ1-5; 9 bases map to TRBD1. Per the germline V gene, CDR1 is DFQATT and CDR2 is SNEGSKA (reference sequence). J gave up 5 bases and V 7 bases, and 3 bases lay outside the gene matches. The CDR3 sequence is 12 residues long. For the CDR3, the DNA is TGCAGTGGCTGGACAGGGGATCAGCCCCAGCATTTT. It is translated as CSGWTGDQPQHF.

The chain couples TRBV10-2 to TRBJ1-1; 8 bases align to TRBD1. In germline, CDR1 is WSHSY, CDR2 SAAADI. The CDR3 is 16 amino acids. J was trimmed by 4 bases and V by 5 bases; bases with no gene match: 12. The CDR3 spells CASSMGRGQWSTEAFF. The CDR3 coding sequence is TGCGCCAGCAGTATGGGCAGGGGGCAATGGAGCACTGAAGCTTTCTTT.

The chain joins TRBV6-2 or TRBV6-3 to TRBJ1-1, with a possible D match to TRBD1 (5 bases). The CDR3 is 15 amino acids. V gave up 6 bases and J gave up 5 bases, with 19 bases separating them. Germline CDR1 MNHEY, CDR2 SVGEGT. The CDR3 is CASSPGGKGFTEAFF. CDR3 nucleotides: TGTGCCAGCAGCCCCGGGGGGAAAGGGTTTACTGAAGCTTTCTTT.

V gene TRBV7-2 combines with J gene TRBJ1-5; TRBD1 matches at 9 bases. Germline lookup yields CDR1 SGHTA and CDR2 FQGNSA. After removal of 5 bases from V and 6 bases from J, the junction contained 8 bases not matched to a gene. The CDR3 covers 15 residues. The CDR3 here is CASSPRTGVGQPQHF. Here the CDR3 DNA reads TGTGCCAGCAGCCCCAGGACAGGGGTGGGTCAGCCCCAGCATTTT. Complete variable domain (other parts from reference TRBV7-2 and TRBJ1-5): GAGVSQSPSNKVTEKGKDVELRCDPISGHTALYWYRQSLGQGLEFLIYFQGNSAPDKSGLPSDRFSAERTGGSVSTLTIQRTQQEDSAVYLCASSPRTGVGQPQHFGDGTRLSIL.

There are a few counts of this clonotype. The chain recombines TRBV24-1 with TRBJ2-7; D is unresolved. V was clipped by 4 bases and J by 4 bases, with 10 bases between them. In germline, CDR1 is KGHDR, CDR2 SFDVKD. The CDR3 length is 13 residues. The chain's CDR3 is CATSDPDGYEQYF. CDR3 DNA sequence: TGTGCCACCAGTGACCCCGATGGGTACGAGCAGTACTTC.

This clonotype was seen a handful of times. The chain joins TRBV7-6 to TRBJ2-1; D is perhaps TRBD2 (7 bases). The CDR3 loop spans 16 amino acids. V dropped 5 bases and J dropped 7 bases, with 21 bases sitting between them. CDR1 SGHVS and CDR2 FNYEAQ come from the germline V gene. The CDR3 DNA sequence: TGTGCCAGCAGCCCCGAATGGGGGGGCAATGGTAATGAGCAGTTCTTC. It codes for CASSPEWGGNGNEQFF.

There are a few counts of this clonotype. The chain uses TRBV20-1 and TRBJ2-1; 9 bases align to TRBD2. The V gene's germline CDR1 is DFQATT and CDR2 SNEGSKA (reference sequence). V shed 8 bases and J 7 bases; nucleotides not matched to a gene: 15. This CDR3 spans 15 amino acids. The CDR3 reads CSPLIRGGGANEQFF. The CDR3 region has the DNA TGCAGTCCCTTAATAAGGGGCGGGGGGGCTAATGAGCAGTTCTTC.

This clonotype was counted between two and nine times. The chain is built from TRBV3-1 and TRBJ2-5; a possible D gene is TRBD2 (5 bases). V was pared by 2 bases and J by 4 bases, with 14 bases between. This CDR3 contains 15 residues. The germline gives CDR1 LGHDT, CDR2 YNNKEL (reference sequence). Written as DNA, the CDR3 is TGTGCCAGCAGCCAATCTGGCGGGCGGAGAGAGACCCAGTACTTC. Encoded protein: CASSQSGGRRETQYF.

The sample holds a few counts of this clonotype. This chain uses TRBV2 with TRBJ2-1; 11 bases agree with TRBD2. This CDR3 has 18 residues. Trimming at V came to 0 bases and at J to 3 bases, leaving 7 bases not matched to a gene. The germline gives CDR1 SNHLY, CDR2 FYNNEI. This CDR3 reads CASSEARASGGYYNEQFF. CDR3 DNA sequence: TGTGCCAGCAGTGAAGCGCGGGCTAGCGGGGGGTACTACAATGAGCAGTTCTTC.

This clonotype has a handful of counts. The chain links TRBV20-1 to TRBJ1-6; possible D gene TRBD1, 6 bases. V was pared by 4 bases and J by 7 bases, with 14 bases between. The CDR3 contains 14 residues. Germline CDR1 reads DFQATT; CDR2 reads SNEGSKA (reference sequence). Here the CDR3 reads CSAMPGGSNSPLHF. Here the CDR3 DNA reads TGCAGTGCTATGCCGGGGGGCAGCAATTCACCCCTCCACTTT.

The chain employs TRBV3-1 and TRBJ2-5; no firm D call. This CDR3 spans 12 amino acids. Germline V CDR1 and CDR2: LGHDT, YNNKEL (reference sequence). Trimming pared 5 bases from V and 10 bases from J, leaving 14 bases between. The CDR3 reads CASSAGTFSQYF. For the CDR3, the DNA is TGTGCCAGCAGCGCAGGAACGTTTAGCCAGTACTTC.

The CDR3 DNA sequence: TGTGCCACCAGTGGTTTCGCGAACACCGGGGAGCTGTTTTTT. Translated: CATSGFANTGELFF. The chain has TRBV24-1 and TRBJ2-2, with D uncertain. Trimming pared 5 bases from V and 0 bases from J, leaving 6 bases between. The CDR3 runs to 14 residues. Germline V gene lookup returns CDR1 KGHDR and CDR2 SFDVKD.

The V and J genes are TRBV29-1 and TRBJ2-3; D gene uncertain. V gave up 4 bases and J gave up 0 bases, with 11 bases separating them. Looked up from germline, CDR1 is SQVTM and CDR2 is ANQGSEA. The CDR3 sequence is 14 residues long. CDR3 in DNA: TGCAGCGTTGGAAGGGCCCCTAGCACAGATACGCAGTATTTT. Encoded protein: CSVGRAPSTDTQYF.

This CDR3 reads CASSLTSGGGEQYF. The CDR3, as DNA: TGTGCCAGCAGCTTAACTAGCGGGGGTGGCGAGCAGTACTTC. This chain uses TRBV7-2 with TRBJ2-7, with 11 bases that match TRBD2. Germline V CDR1 and CDR2: SGHTA, FQGNSA. V lost 2 bases to trimming and J lost 6 bases; unmatched junction nucleotides: 3. This CDR3 spans 14 amino acids.

The chain is built from TRBV5-1 and TRBJ2-7; D may be TRBD2 (6 bases). The germline V and J ends were trimmed by 0 bases and 0 bases, with 13 bases remaining between them. Germline-derived CDR1 and CDR2 are SGHRS and YFSETQ. The CDR3 consists of 16 residues. The chain's CDR3 is CASSLEPGLSSYEQYF. The CDR3 region has the DNA TGCGCCAGCAGCTTGGAACCGGGACTGAGCTCCTACGAGCAGTACTTC. Drawing the rest from reference TRBV5-1 and TRBJ2-7, the complete variable domain is KAGVTQTPRYLIKTRGQQVTLSCSPISGHRSVSWYQQTPGQGLQFLFEYFSETQRNKGNFPGRFSGRQFSNSRSEMNVSTLELGDSALYLCASSLEPGLSSYEQYFGPGTRLTVT.

In its sample, this clonotype was seen many times. This chain uses TRBV12-3 or TRBV12-4 with TRBJ2-5; 7 bases are shared with TRBD1. CDR3 size: 13 residues. J gave up 5 bases and V 6 bases, and 6 bases lay outside the gene matches. The CDR3 protein is CASSRQGVETQYF. CDR3 bases: TGTGCCAGCAGCAGACAGGGTGTGGAGACCCAGTACTTC.

There are a few counts of this clonotype. The chain uses TRBV5-1 and TRBJ2-7, with 7 positions matching TRBD1. Per the germline V gene, CDR1 is SGHRS and CDR2 is YFSETQ. V gave up 3 bases and J gave up 3 bases; unmatched junction bases: 12. This CDR3 comprises 16 residues. CDR3 sequence reads: CASSYEGALRGYEQYF. The CDR3, as DNA: TGCGCCAGCAGCTATGAGGGGGCGTTGAGAGGCTACGAGCAGTACTTC. Looking up the rest from reference TRBV5-1 and TRBJ2-7 gives the full variable domain: KAGVTQTPRYLIKTRGQQVTLSCSPISGHRSVSWYQQTPGQGLQFLFEYFSETQRNKGNFPGRFSGRQFSNSRSEMNVSTLELGDSALYLCASSYEGALRGYEQYFGPGTRLTVT.

This clonotype has a handful of counts. V and J are TRBV7-2 and TRBJ2-5; D possibly corresponds to TRBD2 (6 bases). This CDR3 region has 14 residues. CDR1 is SGHTA, CDR2 FQGNSA, per germline. Trimming left V 2 bases short and J 5 bases short, with 12 bases between. CDR3 in amino acids: CASSLQGGEETQYF. CDR3 nucleotides: TGTGCCAGCAGCTTACAGGGAGGAGAGGAGACCCAGTACTTC.

This clonotype was seen more than once but under ten times. V is TRBV18 and J is TRBJ1-6; D is unclear. Trimming stripped 3 bases from V and 6 bases from J, with 9 bases between. There are 14 residues in the CDR3. Germline lookup yields CDR1 KGHSH and CDR2 LQKENI. The CDR3 sequence is CASSPVDVNSPLHF. The CDR3 nucleotides are TGTGCCAGCTCACCGGTGGACGTTAATTCACCCCTCCACTTT. Combining the CDR3 with reference TRBV18 and TRBJ1-6 gives the whole variable domain NAGVMQNPRHLVRRRGQEARLRCSPMKGHSHVYWYRQLPEEGLKFMVYLQKENIIDESGMPKERFSAEFPKEGPSILRIQQVVRGDSAAYFCASSPVDVNSPLHFGNGTRLTVT.

This clonotype was found once. This sequence joins TRBV12-3 or TRBV12-4 and TRBJ2-3, with unresolved D. V lost 6 bases, J lost 1 base, and 14 bases lay in between. This CDR3 spans 15 amino acids. The CDR3 DNA is TGTGCCAGCAGGAAAAAAGCTTCGGGCACAGATACGCAGTATTTT. Protein sequence: CASRKKASGTDTQYF.

This clonotype turned up a few times. This chain uses TRBV27 with TRBJ2-5; 8 nucleotides line up with TRBD2. V dropped 6 bases and J dropped 4; count of bases not matched to a gene: 4. Germline assignment: CDR1 MNHEY and CDR2 SMNVEV (reference sequence). The CDR3 sequence is 13 residues long. CDR3 residues: CASSPTSAETQYF. The CDR3, as DNA: TGTGCCAGCAGCCCGACTAGCGCAGAGACCCAGTACTTC.

This clonotype was counted ten times or more. The rearrangement links TRBV7-8 to TRBJ2-1; the D is unclear. Trimming removed 5 bases from V and 4 bases from J, with 9 bases in between. Germline V CDR1 and CDR2: SGHVS, FQNEAQ. This CDR3 comprises 13 residues. The CDR3 reads CASSLRRYNEQFF. CDR3 sequence (DNA): TGTGCCAGCAGCCTAAGGCGGTACAATGAGCAGTTCTTC. Variable domain in full (rest from reference TRBV7-8 and TRBJ2-1): GAGVSQSPRYKVAKRGQDVALRCDPISGHVSLFWYQQALGQGPEFLTYFQNEAQLDKSGLPSDRFFAERPEGSVSTLKIQRTQQEDSAVYLCASSLRRYNEQFFGPGTRLTVL.

This clonotype showed up just a few times. The V call is TRBV5-6, the J call TRBJ1-3, with no clear D. Germline lookup yields CDR1 SGHDT and CDR2 YYEEEE. The CDR3 is 15 residues long. Trimming cost V 1 base and J 0 bases, with 8 bases left between them. CDR3 in amino acids: CASSLFLRSGNTIYF. Here the CDR3 DNA reads TGTGCCAGCAGCTTGTTCCTGCGCTCTGGAAACACCATATATTTT.

This clonotype was found a few times. The chain couples TRBV15 to TRBJ2-3; TRBD2 might be the D (7 bases). The CDR3 loop spans 16 amino acids. The V end lost 5 bases, the J end lost 2 bases, and 17 bases lay between the germline ends. Germline V gives CDR1 LNHNV, CDR2 YYDKDF (reference sequence). For the CDR3, the DNA is TGTGCCACCAGCGTGGGACTAACAGGGTTCACAGATACGCAGTATTTT. This translates into CATSVGLTGFTDTQYF. Variable domain in full (rest from reference TRBV15 and TRBJ2-3): DAMVIQNPRYQVTQFGKPVTLSCSQTLNHNVMYWYQQKSSQAPKLLFHYYDKDFNNEADTPDNFQSRRPNTSFCFLDIRSPGLGDTAMYLCATSVGLTGFTDTQYFGPGTRLTVL.

Here the CDR3 reads CASTGTVNTGELFF. The CDR3 DNA follows: TGTGCCAGCACTGGGACGGTGAACACCGGGGAGCTGTTTTTT. The chain employs TRBV27 and TRBJ2-2, with D possibly being TRBD1 or TRBD2 (5 bases each). V was shortened by 7 bases and J by 1 base, with 10 bases between the two germline ends. Germline CDR1 MNHEY, CDR2 SMNVEV (reference sequence). CDR3 length equals 14 residues.